Included here is one T cell receptor beta chain sequence, with context. Some clones are missing from TCRdb's copy, which holds only in-frame ones; the method was immunoSEQ multiplex PCR. Among 25,000 to 30,000 clones, about 89% were seen once, and the ten largest hold about 3.4%. This record belongs to a study of PD-L1 blockade in urothelial cancer. The receptor was derived from a man aged 50 to 59 with urothelial cancer. Material: PBMCs, obtained around atezolizumab (anti-PD-L1) treatment.

In DNA form, the CDR3 reads TGTGCCAGCAGCTCCCTCCCACAAAGCGATGGCTACACCTTC. It yields the protein CASSSLPQSDGYTF. The gene calls are TRBV6-6 and TRBJ1-2; D not resolved. Between the trimmed V and J ends, which lost 6 bases and 6 bases, there was a span of 17 bases. The CDR3 runs to 14 residues. Germline V lookup: CDR1 MNHNY, CDR2 SVGAGI (reference sequence).